These 9 T cell receptor beta chains were sequenced from one sample in a study of T cell repertoires in cytomegalovirus infection. These TCRs' antigens remain unknown. TCRdb used MiXCR to reprocess the reads, holding one entry per CDR3 protein. The table has 27,000 or so distinct CDR3 sequences, 19% seen once. Source: CD8+ T cells from cultured PBMCs, taken from culture after CMV antigen stimulation. The receptors originated from a human donor in good health (CMV status not recorded). Some clones in this sample may be carry-over from other donors' samples.

V gene TRBV14 combines with J gene TRBJ2-4; 9 bases map to TRBD1. CDR3 length equals 15 residues. V gave up 3 bases and J gave up 7 bases; unmatched junction bases: 7. In germline, CDR1 is SGHDN, CDR2 FVKESK. CDR3 sequence (DNA): TGTGCCAGCAGCCACGGACAGGGGAATGGGAACATTCAGTACTTC. This codes for CASSHGQGNGNIQYF. Supplemented by reference TRBV14 and TRBJ2-4, the full variable domain reads EAGVTQFPSHSVIEKGQTVTLRCDPISGHDNLYWYRRVMGKEIKFLLHFVKESKQDESGMPNNRFLAERTGGTYSTLKVQPAELEDSGVYFCASSHGQGNGNIQYFGAGTRLSVL.

The chain employs TRBV7-2 and TRBJ1-1; D perhaps matches TRBD1 (5 bases). The CDR3 sequence is 14 residues long. Germline CDR1 and CDR2: SGHTA and FQGNSA. V lost 4 bases, J lost 6 bases, and 15 bases lay in between. CDR3 DNA sequence: TGTGCCAGCAGCTCTAGGGAGGGGAGGCCTGAAGCTTTCTTT. As protein: CASSSREGRPEAFF.

This chain joins TRBV28 and TRBJ1-5; 12 bases fit TRBD1. J was trimmed by 5 bases and V by 7 bases; bases with no gene match: 12. The germline V gene has CDR1 MDHEN and CDR2 SYDVKM. The CDR3 is 17 residues long. The CDR3 nucleotides read TGTGCCAGCACCCAGCACCCGGGACAGGGGGCTTATCAGCCCCAGCATTTT. Its translation is CASTQHPGQGAYQPQHF. The full variable domain, its missing parts supplied by reference TRBV28 and TRBJ1-5, is DVKVTQSSRYLVKRTGEKVFLECVQDMDHENMFWYRQDPGLGLRLIYFSYDVKMKEKGDIPEGYSVSREKKERFSLILESASTNQTSMYLCASTQHPGQGAYQPQHFGDGTRLSIL.

This clonotype has only a few counts. CDR3: CASSPKFIRQGGSYEQYF. The CDR3 nucleotides read TGTGCCAGCAGCCCGAAGTTTATTAGACAGGGGGGCTCCTACGAGCAGTACTTC. The chain combines TRBV12-3 or TRBV12-4 with TRBJ2-7; 9 bases are a match to TRBD1. With V trimmed by 6 bases and J by 0 bases, 15 bases remained unmatched. The CDR3 spans 18 residues.

This clonotype was detected only a few times. V gene TRBV6-5 combines with J gene TRBJ2-7; 9 bases fit TRBD1. The CDR3 loop spans 13 amino acids. Per the germline V gene, CDR1 is MNHEY and CDR2 is SVGAGI. Trimming cost V 5 bases and J 4 bases; bases outside gene matches: 3. CDR3 DNA: TGTGCCAGCAGTGGGACAGGGATTTACGAGCAGTACTTC. Protein: CASSGTGIYEQYF.

J is TRBJ1-5 and V is TRBV28; TRBD1 matches at 7 bases. The V segment lost 4 bases and the J segment 5 bases; nucleotides outside the gene matches: 8. The germline V gene has CDR1 MDHEN and CDR2 SYDVKM. The length of the CDR3 is 15 residues. The CDR3 is CASSYGGRGDQPQHF. In DNA form, the CDR3 reads TGTGCCAGCAGTTATGGGGGCAGGGGGGATCAGCCCCAGCATTTT. The full variable domain, in which reference TRBV28 and TRBJ1-5 provide the parts outside the CDR3, is DVKVTQSSRYLVKRTGEKVFLECVQDMDHENMFWYRQDPGLGLRLIYFSYDVKMKEKGDIPEGYSVSREKKERFSLILESASTNQTSMYLCASSYGGRGDQPQHFGDGTRLSIL.

This clonotype was found a few times. The rearrangement joins TRBV7-6 to TRBJ2-7, with 8 positions matching TRBD1. Germline CDR1 and CDR2: SGHVS and FNYEAQ. V was pared by 4 bases and J by 1 base, with 6 bases of the junction left unmatched. The CDR3 extends over 15 amino acids. CDR3 region: CASSSGTGISYEQYF. CDR3 DNA: TGTGCCAGCAGCTCCGGGACAGGAATATCCTACGAGCAGTACTTC.

This clonotype has a handful of counts. The rearrangement joins TRBV7-9 to TRBJ1-5; D might be TRBD1 (5 bases). The CDR3 contains 15 residues. Germline V gene sequence: CDR1 SEHNR, CDR2 FQNEAQ (reference sequence). V was shortened by 1 base and J by 0 bases, with 7 bases between the two germline ends. As DNA, the CDR3 is TGTGCCAGCAGCTTAGGGGACTTTAGCAATCAGCCCCAGCATTTT. As protein: CASSLGDFSNQPQHF.

CDR3 in DNA: TGTGCCAGCGCCACAGGGGTAGCAATGGGGCAGTTCTTC. Translating it yields CASATGVAMGQFF. V is TRBV7-8 and J is TRBJ2-1; TRBD1 matches at 7 bases. Germline trimming cut 8 bases from V and 12 bases from J; bases unmatched to any gene: 13. In germline, CDR1 is SGHVS, CDR2 FQNEAQ. This CDR3 has 13 residues.